This is a list of T cell receptor beta chains from one sample in a study of T cell clones after liver transplantation. Generated by immunoSEQ multiplex PCR, the TCRdb table keeps only in-frame clones and is missing some. This table has about 8,900 clones, about two thirds appearing once. The sequenced sample was CD8+ T cells from blood, obtained at the approximately 16-month timepoint. These receptors were obtained from a human patient who received a liver transplant. Some of the T cells may derive from the graft donor. Both conserved end residues are part of each CDR3. D genes are given only for firm matches. Where a row states a size, it is once, few, many or the class of an expanded clone; other rows omit it.

D: TRBD1; V: TRBV28; J: TRBJ2-5; size: .; DNA: TGTGCCAGCAGAGTGACAGGGGATGAGACCCAGTACTTC; CDR3: CASRVTGDETQYF
D: TRBD2; V: TRBV28; J: TRBJ2-1; size: medium-sized; DNA: TGTGCCAGCAGTTCCCTCGGCGGGAGCGACTACAATGAGCAGTTCTTC; CDR3: CASSSLGGSDYNEQFF
D: TRBD2; V: TRBV7-2; J: TRBJ2-1; size: .; DNA: TGTGCCAGCAGCTCCCTGACTAGCGGACGCGGCAATGAGCAGTTCTTC; CDR3: CASSSLTSGRGNEQFF
D: .; V: TRBV6-1; J: TRBJ2-7; size: .; DNA: TGTGCCAGCAGTGAATTTGGGGGGGCCCCGGCCTACGAGCAGTACTTC; CDR3: CASSEFGGAPAYEQYF
D: TRBD2; V: TRBV15; J: TRBJ2-3; size: .; DNA: TGTGCCACCAGCAGAGACGGGGGGGCCACAGATACGCAGTATTTT; CDR3: CATSRDGGATDTQYF
D: .; V: TRBV10-3; J: TRBJ2-7; size: once; DNA: TGTGCCATCAGTGAGTCGGTCCACTACGAGCAGTACTTC; CDR3: CAISESVHYEQYF
D: TRBD2; V: TRBV7-9; J: TRBJ2-1; size: .; DNA: TGTGCCAGCAGCTTAGTAGGGGCGGGAGGGCCGAGGGATGAGCAGTTCTTC; CDR3: CASSLVGAGGPRDEQFF
D: .; V: TRBV19; J: TRBJ1-5; size: large; DNA: TGTGCCAGTAGCCCTGACAGGAGCCGCAATCAGCCCCAGCATTTT; CDR3: CASSPDRSRNQPQHF
D: .; V: TRBV5-4; J: TRBJ1-2; size: .; DNA: TGTGCCAGCAGCTACTATGGGGGACAACTTTCATATGGCTACACCTTC; CDR3: CASSYYGGQLSYGYTF
D: .; V: TRBV5-1; J: TRBJ2-5; size: .; DNA: TGCGCCAGCAGCTTGGTAGGCTCAGTCCAAGAGACCCAGTACTTC; CDR3: CASSLVGSVQETQYF
D: .; V: TRBV5-1; J: TRBJ2-3; size: .; DNA: TGCGCCAGCAGCTTGGTAGTAGTCCAAGATACGCAGTATTTT; CDR3: CASSLVVVQDTQYF
D: TRBD2; V: TRBV2; J: TRBJ2-3; size: medium-sized; DNA: TGTGCCAGCGGAACTAGCGGGACCGACACAGATACGCAGTATTTT; CDR3: CASGTSGTDTDTQYF
D: .; V: TRBV12-5; J: TRBJ2-5; size: .; DNA: TGTGCTAGTGGTTTGGGGGGGCTAGAGATGCGCGAGACCCAGTACTTC; CDR3: CASGLGGLEMRETQYF
D: TRBD1; V: TRBV30; J: TRBJ2-7; size: .; DNA: TGTGCCTGGAGTGTAACCAGGGGGCAGGACGAGCAGTACTTC; CDR3: CAWSVTRGQDEQYF
D: TRBD1; V: TRBV28; J: TRBJ1-4; size: once; DNA: TGTGCCAGCAGCCCATTGCCGGGACAGGGCCCCGCAACTAATGAAAAACTGTTTTTT; CDR3: CASSPLPGQGPATNEKLFF
D: .; V: TRBV9; J: TRBJ2-2; size: .; DNA: TGTGCCAGCAGCCGGGACGGACTTGAAGGGACCGGGGAGCTGTTTTTT; CDR3: CASSRDGLEGTGELFF
D: .; V: TRBV11-3; J: TRBJ1-1; size: .; DNA: TGTGCCATCGCGAGCCGGGACTTTCCGAACACTGAAGCTTTCTTT; CDR3: CAIASRDFPNTEAFF
D: TRBD1; V: TRBV10-2; J: TRBJ1-2; size: few; DNA: TGCGCCAGCAGTGAGTCGACAGGGTATGGCTACACCTTC; CDR3: CASSESTGYGYTF
D: TRBD2; V: TRBV10-3; J: TRBJ2-5; size: .; DNA: TGTGCCATCAGCGCACCACTAGCGGGGCGAGAGACCCAGTACTTC; CDR3: CAISAPLAGRETQYF
D: .; V: TRBV28; J: TRBJ2-3; size: .; DNA: TGTGCCAGCAGTCAAATCTTAACAGGGCCCACAGATACGCAGTATTTT; CDR3: CASSQILTGPTDTQYF
D: .; V: TRBV7-9; J: TRBJ1-5; size: .; DNA: TGTGCCAGCAGCTTAGAAGAGGCAGTAAGGCCTCAGCCCCAGCATTTT; CDR3: CASSLEEAVRPQPQHF
D: .; V: TRBV11-2; J: TRBJ2-2; size: .; DNA: TGTGCCAGCAGCCAGAACCGGGGATCGAACACCGGGGAGCTGTTTTTT; CDR3: CASSQNRGSNTGELFF
D: TRBD2; V: TRBV5-4; J: TRBJ2-3; size: .; DNA: TGTGCCAGCAGCTTGGTGGTACGCGGGGGAGGCACAGATACGCAGTATTTT; CDR3: CASSLVVRGGGTDTQYF
D: .; V: TRBV6-1; J: TRBJ1-4; size: .; DNA: TGTGCCAGCCTAGCCGGTGAAAAACTGTTTTTT; CDR3: CASLAGEKLFF
D: TRBD1; V: TRBV9; J: TRBJ2-1; size: .; DNA: TGTGCCAGCAGCTCTCGGACAGGGTCCTACAATGAGCAGTTCTTC; CDR3: CASSSRTGSYNEQFF
D: .; V: TRBV9; J: TRBJ2-3; size: .; DNA: TGTGCCAGCAGCGCACAGGGTTCGGTCACAGATACGCAGTATTTT; CDR3: CASSAQGSVTDTQYF
D: .; V: TRBV7-9; J: TRBJ2-1; size: .; DNA: TGTGCCAGCAGCTTCCGAACGAGCAATGAGCAGTTCTTC; CDR3: CASSFRTSNEQFF
D: TRBD1; V: TRBV11-3; J: TRBJ1-1; size: .; DNA: TGTGCCAGCAGCCAAGGACAGGGGGCTGATACTGAAGCTTTCTTT; CDR3: CASSQGQGADTEAFF
D: .; V: TRBV2; J: TRBJ1-2; size: .; DNA: TGTGCCAGCAGCACAGGGTTCGGGAACTATGGCTACACCTTC; CDR3: CASSTGFGNYGYTF
D: TRBD1; V: TRBV7-9; J: TRBJ1-5; size: .; DNA: TGTGCCAGCAGCTTCCCAGGGGGACAGCCCCAGCATTTT; CDR3: CASSFPGGQPQHF
D: .; V: TRBV7-9; J: TRBJ2-7; size: .; DNA: TGTGCCAGCAGTCCTCCGGGGGCCTCCTACGAGCAGTACTTC; CDR3: CASSPPGASYEQYF
D: .; V: TRBV21-1; J: TRBJ1-3; size: few; DNA: TGTGCCACATGGGACAACAGGAACCCGGCGGGAAACACCATATATTTT; CDR3: CATWDNRNPAGNTIYF
D: TRBD1; V: TRBV5-4; J: TRBJ2-7; size: .; DNA: TGCGCCAGCAGCCTGGAGGGACAGGGGAACGACGAGCAGTACTTC; CDR3: CASSLEGQGNDEQYF
D: .; V: TRBV19; J: TRBJ2-1; size: .; DNA: TGTGCCACTAGCATTACCCCCTACAATGAGCAGTTCTTC; CDR3: CATSITPYNEQFF
D: .; V: TRBV6-5; J: TRBJ1-2; size: few; DNA: TGTGCCAGCAGTCCCCAGGGAGGGAGCGGCGGCTACACCTTC; CDR3: CASSPQGGSGGYTF
D: TRBD2; V: TRBV11-2; J: TRBJ2-5; size: .; DNA: TGTGCCAGCAGCTTAGATGGGGTAGGAGCGGGGCCCCAAGAGACCCAGTACTTC; CDR3: CASSLDGVGAGPQETQYF
D: TRBD1; V: TRBV13; J: TRBJ2-1; size: few; DNA: TGTGCCAGCGCCGGGACAGGGGGTAATGAGCAGTTCTTC; CDR3: CASAGTGGNEQFF
D: TRBD1; V: TRBV2; J: TRBJ1-3; size: few; DNA: TGTGCCAGCACCAGGGACAGCTACTCTGGAAACACCATATATTTT; CDR3: CASTRDSYSGNTIYF
D: .; V: TRBV4-1; J: TRBJ2-7; size: once; DNA: TGCGCCAGCAGCCCAGACGAGGGAGGCTACGAGCAGTACTTC; CDR3: CASSPDEGGYEQYF
D: .; V: TRBV6-5; J: TRBJ2-3; size: large; DNA: TGTGCCAGCAGTTACTCTGGGAGCAGGGACCTAGATACGCAGTATTTT; CDR3: CASSYSGSRDLDTQYF
D: TRBD2; V: TRBV6-4; J: TRBJ2-3; size: .; DNA: TGTGCCAGCAGCCTTCTAGCGGGAGCCACAGATACGCAGTATTTT; CDR3: CASSLLAGATDTQYF
D: .; V: TRBV5-8; J: TRBJ2-1; size: .; DNA: TGTGCCAGCAGCCAAGGGGAGTCCTCCTACAATGAGCAGTTCTTC; CDR3: CASSQGESSYNEQFF
D: TRBD2; V: TRBV11-2; J: TRBJ2-2; size: .; DNA: TGTGCCAGCAGCTCGACTAGCGAATACACCGGGGAGCTGTTTTTT; CDR3: CASSSTSEYTGELFF
D: .; V: TRBV4-3; J: TRBJ2-5; size: .; DNA: TGCGCCAGCAGCCAAGATTCCGCAGGGGAGACCCAGTACTTC; CDR3: CASSQDSAGETQYF
D: .; V: TRBV7-9; J: TRBJ1-2; size: .; DNA: TGTGCCAGCAGCTTATACAGGGACGTTAACTATGGCTACACCTTC; CDR3: CASSLYRDVNYGYTF
D: TRBD1; V: TRBV6-1; J: TRBJ2-3; size: .; DNA: TGTGCCAGCAGTGAATGGGCCGGACAGGGAACAGATACGCAGTATTTT; CDR3: CASSEWAGQGTDTQYF
D: TRBD1; V: TRBV7-2; J: TRBJ1-1; size: .; DNA: TGTGCCAGCAGCTTAGCGGTTGGCAGGGGGCGGGACACTGAAGCTTTCTTT; CDR3: CASSLAVGRGRDTEAFF
D: .; V: TRBV5-8; J: TRBJ2-7; size: .; DNA: TGTGCCAGCAGCCCCCTAGGTGAGGGCTGGGGGCAGTACTTC; CDR3: CASSPLGEGWGQYF
D: .; V: TRBV5-6; J: TRBJ2-3; size: .; DNA: TGTGCCAGCAGCCCGGAGGCTAGAGGGGCAGATACGCAGTATTTT; CDR3: CASSPEARGADTQYF
D: TRBD2; V: TRBV6-4; J: TRBJ2-3; size: once; DNA: TGTGCCAGCAGTGAGACTAGCGGGGGGGCAGATACGCAGTATTTT; CDR3: CASSETSGGADTQYF
D: TRBD1; V: TRBV7-6; J: TRBJ2-7; size: medium-sized; DNA: TGTGCCAGCAGCTTAGGGGGACAGGGTGTGGACGAGCAGTACTTC; CDR3: CASSLGGQGVDEQYF
D: .; V: TRBV7-9; J: TRBJ1-5; size: .; DNA: TGTGCCAGCAGCTTTTCAGGGAATAGCAATCAGCCCCAGCATTTT; CDR3: CASSFSGNSNQPQHF
D: TRBD2; V: TRBV5-4; J: TRBJ2-5; size: once; DNA: TGTGCCAGCAGCTTACGGCTAGCGGGAGGGATAGGAGAGACCCAGTACTTC; CDR3: CASSLRLAGGIGETQYF
D: .; V: TRBV14; J: TRBJ2-3; size: .; DNA: TGTGCCAGCAGCCAAGTTCCCTCAGATACGCAGTATTTT; CDR3: CASSQVPSDTQYF
D: .; V: TRBV30; J: TRBJ2-6; size: .; DNA: TGTGCCTGGGAACCGGGACCGAGCTCTGGGGCCAACGTCCTGACTTTC; CDR3: CAWEPGPSSGANVLTF
D: .; V: TRBV5-8; J: TRBJ1-5; size: once; DNA: TGTGCCAGCAGCCCGATCCTAGGGAGCAATCAGCCCCAGCATTTT; CDR3: CASSPILGSNQPQHF
D: .; V: TRBV7-8; J: TRBJ2-5; size: medium-sized; DNA: TGTGCCAGCAGCTCTGTTGTTGCGGCAGGGCAATTAGTGGAGACCCAGTACTTC; CDR3: CASSSVVAAGQLVETQYF
D: .; V: TRBV28; J: TRBJ2-5; size: .; DNA: TGTGCCAGCAGCCGGACCCCCCAAGGCGGGGAGGAGACCCAGTACTTC; CDR3: CASSRTPQGGEETQYF